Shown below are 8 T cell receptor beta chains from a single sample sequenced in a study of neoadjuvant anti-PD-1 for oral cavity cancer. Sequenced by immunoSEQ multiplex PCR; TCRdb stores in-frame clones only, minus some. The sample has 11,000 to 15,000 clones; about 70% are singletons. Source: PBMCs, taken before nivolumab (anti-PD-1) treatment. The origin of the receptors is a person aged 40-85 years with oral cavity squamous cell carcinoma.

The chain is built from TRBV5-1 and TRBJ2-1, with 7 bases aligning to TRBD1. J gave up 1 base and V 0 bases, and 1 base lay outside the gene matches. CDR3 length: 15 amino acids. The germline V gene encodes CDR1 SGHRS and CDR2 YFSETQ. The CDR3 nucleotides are TGCGCCAGCAGCTTGGGGGACAGTTCCTACAATGAGCAGTTCTTC. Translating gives CASSLGDSSYNEQFF. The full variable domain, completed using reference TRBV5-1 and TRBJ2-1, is KAGVTQTPRYLIKTRGQQVTLSCSPISGHRSVSWYQQTPGQGLQFLFEYFSETQRNKGNFPGRFSGRQFSNSRSEMNVSTLELGDSALYLCASSLGDSSYNEQFFGPGTRLTVL.

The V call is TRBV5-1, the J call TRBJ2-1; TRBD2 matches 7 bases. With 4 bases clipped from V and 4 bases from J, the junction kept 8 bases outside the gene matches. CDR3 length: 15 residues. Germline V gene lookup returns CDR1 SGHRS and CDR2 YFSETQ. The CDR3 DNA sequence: TGCGCCAGCAGCGACACGGGAGGATCTTACAATGAGCAGTTCTTC. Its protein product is CASSDTGGSYNEQFF.

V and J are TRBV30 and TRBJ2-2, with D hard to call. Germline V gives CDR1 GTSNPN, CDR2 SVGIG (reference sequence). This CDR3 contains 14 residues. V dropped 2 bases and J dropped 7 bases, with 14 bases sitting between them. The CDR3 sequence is CAWSLLASGGELFF. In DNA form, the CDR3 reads TGTGCCTGGAGTCTATTGGCCTCGGGCGGGGAGCTGTTTTTT.

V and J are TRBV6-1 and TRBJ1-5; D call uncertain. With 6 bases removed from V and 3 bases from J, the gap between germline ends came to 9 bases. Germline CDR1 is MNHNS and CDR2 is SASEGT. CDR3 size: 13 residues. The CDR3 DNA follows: TGTGCCAGCAGGGTGGTCCTCAATCAGCCCCAGCATTTT. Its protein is CASRVVLNQPQHF.

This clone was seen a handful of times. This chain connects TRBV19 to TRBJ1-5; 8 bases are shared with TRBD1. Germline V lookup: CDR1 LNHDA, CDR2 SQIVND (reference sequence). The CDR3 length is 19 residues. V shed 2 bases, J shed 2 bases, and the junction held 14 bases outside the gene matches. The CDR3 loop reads CASSIRRMGQGAGNQPQHF. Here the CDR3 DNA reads TGTGCCAGTAGTATACGCCGCATGGGGCAGGGGGCTGGCAATCAGCCCCAGCATTTT.

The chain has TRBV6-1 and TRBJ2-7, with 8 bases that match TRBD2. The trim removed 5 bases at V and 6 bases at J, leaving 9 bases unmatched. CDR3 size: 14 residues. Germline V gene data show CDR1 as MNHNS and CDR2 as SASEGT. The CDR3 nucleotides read TGTGCCAGCAGTCCGGGAGGGGCCGTCGGCGAGCAGTACTTC. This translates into CASSPGGAVGEQYF.

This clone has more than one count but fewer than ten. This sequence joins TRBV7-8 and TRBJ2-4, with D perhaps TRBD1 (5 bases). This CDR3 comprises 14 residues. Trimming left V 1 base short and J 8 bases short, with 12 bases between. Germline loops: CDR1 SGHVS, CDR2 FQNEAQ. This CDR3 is CASSLGQGLHIQYF. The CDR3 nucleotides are TGTGCCAGCAGCTTAGGCCAGGGCCTGCACATTCAGTACTTC.

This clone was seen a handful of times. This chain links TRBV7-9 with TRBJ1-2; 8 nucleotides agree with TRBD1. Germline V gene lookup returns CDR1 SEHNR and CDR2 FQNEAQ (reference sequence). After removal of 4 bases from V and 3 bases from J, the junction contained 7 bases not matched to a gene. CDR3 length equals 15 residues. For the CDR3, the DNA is TGTGCCAGCAGCTCCACAGACAGGGGAGACTATGGCTACACCTTC. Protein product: CASSSTDRGDYGYTF.